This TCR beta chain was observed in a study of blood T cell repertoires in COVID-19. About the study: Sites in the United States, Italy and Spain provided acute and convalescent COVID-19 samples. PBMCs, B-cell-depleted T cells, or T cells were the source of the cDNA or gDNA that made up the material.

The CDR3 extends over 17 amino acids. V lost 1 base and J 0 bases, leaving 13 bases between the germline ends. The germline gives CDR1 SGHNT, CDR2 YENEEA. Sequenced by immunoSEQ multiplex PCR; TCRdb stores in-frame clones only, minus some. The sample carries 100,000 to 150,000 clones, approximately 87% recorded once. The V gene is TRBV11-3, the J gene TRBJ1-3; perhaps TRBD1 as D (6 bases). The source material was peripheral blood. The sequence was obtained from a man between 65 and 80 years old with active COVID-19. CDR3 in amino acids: CASSLAFRGFSGNTIYF. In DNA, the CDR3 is TGTGCCAGCAGCTTAGCGTTTAGGGGGTTCTCTGGAAACACCATATATTTT.